This T cell receptor beta chain was profiled in a study of T cell repertoires in cytomegalovirus infection. For the study at large: It can be stated that public TCR beta signatures indicated CMV infection as well as a matching HLA type. Study findings and constraints: Adding up the frequency of public TCR beta families identified people who carried CMV plus the relevant HLA. HLA-C-restricted CMV clonotypes gave the most frequent clonotype in two of eight donors.

Regarding this clonotype: Its antigen is still unknown.

Germline V lookup: CDR1 SGHKS, CDR2 YYEKEE (reference sequence). The CDR3 is 16 amino acids. Losses at the gene ends were 0 bases for V and 8 bases for J; bases not matched to a gene: 8. Each CDR3 protein is one row after TCRdb ran MiXCR on the reads. The sample holds fewer than 550,000 distinct CDR3 sequences, approximately 33% seen once. The TCR sequence derives from a human donor in good health (CMV status not recorded). Some clones in this sample may be carry-over from other donors' samples. The material sequenced was PBMCs. The rearrangement uses TRBV5-5 and TRBJ2-4, with TRBD1 identical over 10 bases. CDR3 bases: TGTGCCAGCAGCTTGGCCCTAGACAGGGGGCACGACATTCAGTACTTC. Its translation is CASSLALDRGHDIQYF.